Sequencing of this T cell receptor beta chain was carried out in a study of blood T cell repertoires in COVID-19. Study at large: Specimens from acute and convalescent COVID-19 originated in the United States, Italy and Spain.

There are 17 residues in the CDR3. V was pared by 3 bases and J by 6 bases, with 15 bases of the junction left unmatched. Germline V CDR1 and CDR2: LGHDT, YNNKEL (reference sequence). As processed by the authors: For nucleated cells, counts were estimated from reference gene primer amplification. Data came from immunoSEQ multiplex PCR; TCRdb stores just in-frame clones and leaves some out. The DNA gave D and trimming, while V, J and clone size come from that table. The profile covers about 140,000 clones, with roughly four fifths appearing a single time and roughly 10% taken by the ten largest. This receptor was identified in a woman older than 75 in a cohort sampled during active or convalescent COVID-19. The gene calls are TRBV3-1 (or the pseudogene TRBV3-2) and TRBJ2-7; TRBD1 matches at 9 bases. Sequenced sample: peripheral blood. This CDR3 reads CASSHSRGTGYCGEQYV. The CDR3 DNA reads TGTGCCAGCAGCCATTCTAGAGGGACAGGGTATTGCGGCGAGCAGTACGTC.